This record looks at one T cell receptor beta chain sequence and its context. The length of the CDR3 is 16 residues. Germline-derived CDR1 and CDR2 are LGHNA and YSLEER. This sample is drawn from a study of CXCR3-negative and CXCR3-positive naive CD8 T cells. The study sorted every CD8+ T cell subset in triplicate at 300,000 cells each. Researchers prepared the TRB cDNA libraries using 5' RACE with UMI labels. TCRdb reprocessed the 5' RACE reads and reports one entry per CDR3 protein, with no DNA. Here the sample table reports about 24,000 distinct CDR3 sequences. The source material was naive CXCR3- CD8+ T cells from blood. Subset of the sample: CD45RO-CCR7+CD27+CD95- naive CD8+ T cells lacking CXCR3 (TNR3-). The sequence derives from a human donor in good health. Some clones in this sample may be carry-over from other donors' samples. The chain couples TRBV4-3 to TRBJ2-7. The CDR3 reads CASSQDAYLFEYEQYF.